This T cell receptor beta chain originates from a study of cytomegalovirus exposure and HLA in healthy donors. Primers included in the PCR were 60 Vbeta and 13 Jbeta primers. The assay was immunoSEQ multiplex PCR, and TCRdb's table has in-frame clones only and misses some. The sample holds 100,000 to 150,000 clones, roughly four fifths seen once. Notes on the study in general: The presence/absence work took it that sequencing depth was about the same across donors. An analysis that came later showed most CMV-associated TCR beta chains appearing HLA-restricted.

Concerning this clone: Its antigen is not known.

Per germline, CDR1 MDHEN and CDR2 SYDVKM. CDR3 size: 19 residues. J lost 5 bases, V lost 4 bases, and 17 bases had no gene match. The genes are TRBV28 and TRBJ2-3; 11 bases match TRBD2. This clonotype was obtained from a male donor in good health and CMV-seronegative. The sample consisted of PBMCs. CDR3 sequence (DNA): TGTGCCAGCAGTTCGAGGGGTCATGGGACTAGCGGTGGATTAGATACGCAGTATTTT. It translates to CASSSRGHGTSGGLDTQYF.